This is a list of T cell receptor beta chains from one sample in a study of T cells after yellow fever vaccination. Using its own MiXCR run on the 5' RACE reads, TCRdb lists one record per CDR3 protein. The sample lists roughly 320,000 distinct CDR3 sequences, about 11% occurring once. This specimen was CD4+ T cells sorted from PBMCs, taken 45 days after the yellow fever booster vaccination. The receptors were sampled from a man in his late teens or twenties who received the YFV17D yellow fever vaccine. Both conserved end residues are part of each CDR3. A D gene is named only where the DNA matches it firmly. Size is omitted from some rows. Given values are once, few, many or a class for expanded clones.

d_call,v_call,clone_size,j_call,cdr3_nt,cdr3_aa
NA,TRBV4-2,few,TRBJ1-4,TGTGCCAGCAGCCAAGACGGGAGAAAACTGTTTTTT,CASSQDGRKLFF
NA,TRBV29-1,NA,TRBJ1-1,TGCAGCGTTTCAGAGAACACTGAAGCTTTCTTT,CSVSENTEAFF
NA,TRBV19,few,TRBJ1-5,TGTGCCAGTAGTGACCGGGGGCCCCAGCATTTT,CASSDRGPQHF
TRBD2,TRBV5-5,NA,TRBJ2-3,TGTGCCAGCAGCTTCGCGGGGGGCGCAACAGATACGCAGTATTTT,CASSFAGGATDTQYF
NA,TRBV15,NA,TRBJ1-3,TGTGCCACCAGCACTGGAGGCTCTGGAAACACCATATATTTT,CATSTGGSGNTIYF
NA,TRBV12-3/TRBV12-4,few,TRBJ1-4,TGTGCCAGCGGCCGCTTCAATGAAAAACTGTTTTTT,CASGRFNEKLFF
NA,TRBV3-1,many,TRBJ1-4,TGTGCCAGCAGTCACGTGGGGGGCGATGGTGAAAAACTGTTTTTT,CASSHVGGDGEKLFF
NA,TRBV20-1,few,TRBJ1-1,TGCAGTGCTACAGGGAACACTGAAGCTTTCTTT,CSATGNTEAFF
NA,TRBV7-9,NA,TRBJ1-2,TGTGCCAGCAGCTCGACAGAGAAACTAGGCTACACCTTC,CASSSTEKLGYTF
TRBD1,TRBV12-3/TRBV12-4,NA,TRBJ1-6,TGTGCCAGCAGCCTACAGGGGTTTTTGTCACCCCTCCACTTT,CASSLQGFLSPLHF
NA,TRBV20-1,few,TRBJ2-1,TGCAGTGCTAGTGGGTGGGGGGGCCGGAATGAGCAGTTCTTC,CSASGWGGRNEQFF
NA,TRBV20-1,NA,TRBJ1-1,TGCAGTGCTAGAGATCACCGGGGGACCACTGAAGCTTTCTTT,CSARDHRGTTEAFF
NA,TRBV4-3,NA,TRBJ2-1,TGCGCCAGCAGCCAAGATGCGGGATCCTACAATGAGCAGTTCTTC,CASSQDAGSYNEQFF
NA,TRBV2,NA,TRBJ2-2,TGTGCCAGCGCGGGCGGGGCCAGGACCGGGGAGCTGTTTTTT,CASAGGARTGELFF
NA,TRBV5-4,few,TRBJ2-4,TGTGCCAGCAGCTTGGAAGGGCTGGGGGCCAAAAACATTCAGTACTTC,CASSLEGLGAKNIQYF
NA,TRBV5-1,NA,TRBJ2-2,TGCGCCAGCAGCTTGCGCCGGGGCACCGGGGAGCTGTTTTTT,CASSLRRGTGELFF
NA,TRBV18,NA,TRBJ2-7,TGTGCCAGCTCACCACTGACAGGAGAAACCGAGCAGTACTTC,CASSPLTGETEQYF
NA,TRBV7-8,NA,TRBJ2-5,TGTGCCAGCCGTATCCGGGGGCGGGAGACCCAGTACTTC,CASRIRGRETQYF
TRBD1,TRBV4-1,many,TRBJ2-5,TGCGCCAGCAGCCAAGATCTTACAGGGGGCTGGGAGACCCAGTACTTC,CASSQDLTGGWETQYF
NA,TRBV6-5,NA,TRBJ1-1,TGTGCCAGCAGTTTAAGTTGGGAGGGGAACACTGAAGCTTTCTTT,CASSLSWEGNTEAFF
TRBD2,TRBV7-2,NA,TRBJ2-5,TGTGCCAGCAGCTTAGTCGGTGGTAGCGGGGGTGGGGAGACCCAGTACTTC,CASSLVGGSGGGETQYF
NA,TRBV3-1,few,TRBJ2-3,TGTGCCAGCAGTTTCATCGGAACAGATACGCAGTATTTT,CASSFIGTDTQYF
NA,TRBV18,few,TRBJ2-1,TGTGCCAGCTCACCATTTGGACAGACAAATGAGCAGTTCTTC,CASSPFGQTNEQFF
NA,TRBV4-3,NA,TRBJ1-3,TGCGCCAGCAGCCAATCAACAGGGCCTGGAAACACCATATATTTT,CASSQSTGPGNTIYF
NA,TRBV9,NA,TRBJ2-2,TGTGCCAGCAGCGTAGACCCTTTGGTTACCGGGGAGCTGTTTTTT,CASSVDPLVTGELFF
NA,TRBV4-1,NA,TRBJ1-2,TGCGCCAGCAGCCAAGAGCGTGTGGGTGGCTACACCTTC,CASSQERVGGYTF
NA,TRBV6-5,NA,TRBJ2-6,TGTGCCAGCAGTTACTGGCGTGACTCTGGGGCCAACGTCCTGACTTTC,CASSYWRDSGANVLTF
NA,TRBV5-1,few,TRBJ2-5,TGCGCCAGCAGCTTGGGCCTTCAAGACGTGTACCAAGAGACCCAGTACTTC,CASSLGLQDVYQETQYF
NA,TRBV4-2,NA,TRBJ1-6,TGTGCCAGCAGCCCCGATATCCAGGGGCGTAATTCACCCCTCCACTTT,CASSPDIQGRNSPLHF
NA,TRBV4-1,few,TRBJ1-1,TGCGCCAGCAGCCCACGGTTTCTTGGACTGCGCGTAGCTGAAGCTTTCTTT,CASSPRFLGLRVAEAFF